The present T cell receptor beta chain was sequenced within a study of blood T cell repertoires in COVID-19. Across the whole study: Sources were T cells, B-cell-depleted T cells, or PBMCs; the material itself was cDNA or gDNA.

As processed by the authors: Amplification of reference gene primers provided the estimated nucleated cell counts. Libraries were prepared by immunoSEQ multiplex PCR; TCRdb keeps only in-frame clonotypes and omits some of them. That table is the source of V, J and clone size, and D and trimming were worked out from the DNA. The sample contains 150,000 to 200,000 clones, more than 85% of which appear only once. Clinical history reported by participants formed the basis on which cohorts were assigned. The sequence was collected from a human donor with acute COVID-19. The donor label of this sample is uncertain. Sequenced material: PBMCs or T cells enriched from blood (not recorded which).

This CDR3 reads CASSLKTGHEQFF. Here the CDR3 DNA reads TGCGCCAGCAGCCTAAAAACAGGGCACGAGCAGTTCTTC. The chain couples TRBV4-1 to TRBJ2-1; D is perhaps TRBD1 (6 bases). Germline lookup yields CDR1 MGHRA and CDR2 YSYEKL. This CDR3 contains 13 residues. V was pared by 4 bases and J by 10 bases, with 14 bases between.